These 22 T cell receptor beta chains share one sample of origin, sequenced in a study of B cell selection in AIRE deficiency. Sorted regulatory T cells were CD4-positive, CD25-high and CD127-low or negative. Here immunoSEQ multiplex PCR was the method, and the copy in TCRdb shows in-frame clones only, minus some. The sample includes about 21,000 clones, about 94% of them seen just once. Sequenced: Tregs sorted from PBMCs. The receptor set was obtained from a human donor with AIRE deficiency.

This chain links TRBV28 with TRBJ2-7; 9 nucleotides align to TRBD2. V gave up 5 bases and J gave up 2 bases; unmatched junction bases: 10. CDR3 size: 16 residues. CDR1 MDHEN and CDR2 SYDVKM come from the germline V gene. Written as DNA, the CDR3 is TGTGCCAGCAGTGGGGTAGCGGGAGAGGGAACCTACGAGCAGTACTTC. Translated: CASSGVAGEGTYEQYF.

The CDR3 nucleotides are TGTGCCAGCAGTTTTCTATACAGAAGCTCCTATAATTCACCCCTCCACTTT. Its protein product is CASSFLYRSSYNSPLHF. This chain joins TRBV28 and TRBJ1-6; unclear D gene. The CDR3 spans 17 residues. Per germline, CDR1 MDHEN and CDR2 SYDVKM. V gave up 3 bases and J gave up 0 bases, with 12 bases separating them.

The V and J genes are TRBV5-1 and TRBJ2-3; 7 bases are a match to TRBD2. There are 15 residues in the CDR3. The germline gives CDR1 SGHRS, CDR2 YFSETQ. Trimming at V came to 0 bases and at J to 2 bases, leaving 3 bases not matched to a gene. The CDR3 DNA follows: TGCGCCAGCAGCTTGGTGGGAGGGACCACAGATACGCAGTATTTT. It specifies CASSLVGGTTDTQYF.

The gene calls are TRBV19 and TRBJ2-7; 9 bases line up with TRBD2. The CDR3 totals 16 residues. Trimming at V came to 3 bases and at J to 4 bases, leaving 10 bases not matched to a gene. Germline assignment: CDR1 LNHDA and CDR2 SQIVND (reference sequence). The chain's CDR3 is CASSIGLAGLGYEQYF. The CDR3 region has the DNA TGTGCCAGTAGTATCGGTCTAGCGGGATTGGGATACGAGCAGTACTTC.

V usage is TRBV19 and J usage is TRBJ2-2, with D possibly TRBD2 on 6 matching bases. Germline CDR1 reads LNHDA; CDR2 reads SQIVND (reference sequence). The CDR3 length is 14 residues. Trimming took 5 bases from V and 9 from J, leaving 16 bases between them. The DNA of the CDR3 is TGTGCCAGTAGTCTAACCTGGACTATACGGGAGCTGTTTTTT. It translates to CASSLTWTIRELFF.

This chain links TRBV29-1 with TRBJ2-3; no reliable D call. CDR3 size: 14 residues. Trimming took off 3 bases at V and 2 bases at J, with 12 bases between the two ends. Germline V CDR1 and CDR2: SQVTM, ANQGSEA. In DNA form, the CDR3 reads TGCAGCGTTGACTTTGGTTTCCTCACAGATACGCAGTATTTT. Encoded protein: CSVDFGFLTDTQYF.

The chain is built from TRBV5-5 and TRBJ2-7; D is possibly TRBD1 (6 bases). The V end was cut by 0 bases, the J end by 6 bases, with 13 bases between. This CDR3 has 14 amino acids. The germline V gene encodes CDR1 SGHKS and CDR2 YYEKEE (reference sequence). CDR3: CASSLGVRRGEQYF. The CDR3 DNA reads TGTGCCAGCAGCTTGGGGGTCCGCAGGGGCGAGCAGTACTTC. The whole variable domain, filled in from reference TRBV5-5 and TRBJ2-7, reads DAGVTQSPTHLIKTRGQQVTLRCSPISGHKSVSWYQQVLGQGPQFIFQYYEKEERGRGNFPDRFSARQFPNYSSELNVNALLLGDSALYLCASSLGVRRGEQYFGPGTRLTVT.

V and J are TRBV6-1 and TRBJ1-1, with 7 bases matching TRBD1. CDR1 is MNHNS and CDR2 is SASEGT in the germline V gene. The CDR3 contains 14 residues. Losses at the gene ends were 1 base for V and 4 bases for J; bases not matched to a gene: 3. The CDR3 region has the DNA TGTGCCAGCAGTGAAGGGCAGGGGGTCACTGAAGCTTTCTTT. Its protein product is CASSEGQGVTEAFF.

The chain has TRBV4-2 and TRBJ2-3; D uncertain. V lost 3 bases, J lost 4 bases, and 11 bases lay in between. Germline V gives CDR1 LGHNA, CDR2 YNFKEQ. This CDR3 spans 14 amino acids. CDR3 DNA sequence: TGTGCCAGCAGCCAGTCTCTGGATGCAGATACGCAGTATTTT. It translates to CASSQSLDADTQYF.

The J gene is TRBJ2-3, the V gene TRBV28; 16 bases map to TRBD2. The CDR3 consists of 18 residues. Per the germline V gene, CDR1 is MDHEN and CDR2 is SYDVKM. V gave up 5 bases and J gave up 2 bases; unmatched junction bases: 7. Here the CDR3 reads CASSPGTSGRAVTDTQYF. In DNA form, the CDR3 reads TGTGCCAGCAGTCCGGGGACTAGCGGGAGGGCCGTCACAGATACGCAGTATTTT. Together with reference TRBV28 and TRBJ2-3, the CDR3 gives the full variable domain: DVKVTQSSRYLVKRTGEKVFLECVQDMDHENMFWYRQDPGLGLRLIYFSYDVKMKEKGDIPEGYSVSREKKERFSLILESASTNQTSMYLCASSPGTSGRAVTDTQYFGPGTRLTVL.

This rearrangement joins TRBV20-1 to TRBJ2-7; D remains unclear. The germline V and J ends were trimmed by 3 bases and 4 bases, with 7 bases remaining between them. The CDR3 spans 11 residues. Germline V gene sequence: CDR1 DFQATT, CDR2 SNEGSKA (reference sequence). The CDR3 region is CSASTPYEQYF. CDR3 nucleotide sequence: TGCAGTGCTAGTACGCCTTACGAGCAGTACTTC.

Here the CDR3 DNA reads TGTGCCAGCAGCACCCCGGACGCCAAAGAGACCCAGTACTTC. This gives the protein CASSTPDAKETQYF. The chain is built from TRBV7-6 and TRBJ2-5; D is unresolved. Trimming removed 5 bases from V and 3 bases from J, with 13 bases in between. This CDR3 contains 14 residues. From germline, CDR1 is SGHVS and CDR2 FNYEAQ. Looking up the rest from reference TRBV7-6 and TRBJ2-5 gives the full variable domain: GAGVSQSPRYKVTKRGQDVALRCDPISGHVSLYWYRQALGQGPEFLTYFNYEAQQDKSGLPNDRFSAERPEGSISTLTIQRTEQRDSAMYRCASSTPDAKETQYFGPGTRLLVL.

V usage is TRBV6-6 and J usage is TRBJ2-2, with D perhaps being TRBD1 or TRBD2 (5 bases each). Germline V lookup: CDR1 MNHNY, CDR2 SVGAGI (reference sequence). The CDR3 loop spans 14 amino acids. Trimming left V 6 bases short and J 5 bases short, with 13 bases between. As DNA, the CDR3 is TGTGCCAGCAGATTTTTCGGGGCAACCGGGGAGCTGTTTTTT. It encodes CASRFFGATGELFF.

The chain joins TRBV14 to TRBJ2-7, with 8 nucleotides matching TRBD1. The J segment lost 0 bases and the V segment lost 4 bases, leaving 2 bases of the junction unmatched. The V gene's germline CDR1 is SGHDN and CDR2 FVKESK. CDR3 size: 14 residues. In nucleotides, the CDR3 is TGTGCCAGCAGCCGGACAGGGAGCTCCTACGAGCAGTACTTC. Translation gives CASSRTGSSYEQYF.

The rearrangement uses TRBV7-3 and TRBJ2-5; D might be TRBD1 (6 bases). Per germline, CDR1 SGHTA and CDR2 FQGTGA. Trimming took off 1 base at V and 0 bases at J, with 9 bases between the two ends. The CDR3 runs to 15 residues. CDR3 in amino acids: CASSLMGHNQETQYF. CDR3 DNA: TGTGCCAGCAGCTTAATGGGACACAACCAAGAGACCCAGTACTTC.

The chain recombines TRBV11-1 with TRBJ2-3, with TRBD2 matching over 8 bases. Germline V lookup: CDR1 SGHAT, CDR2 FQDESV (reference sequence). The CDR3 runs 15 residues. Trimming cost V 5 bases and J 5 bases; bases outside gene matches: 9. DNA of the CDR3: TGTGCCAGCAGCAGACGACGTAGCGGGATAGATACGCAGTATTTT. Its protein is CASSRRRSGIDTQYF.

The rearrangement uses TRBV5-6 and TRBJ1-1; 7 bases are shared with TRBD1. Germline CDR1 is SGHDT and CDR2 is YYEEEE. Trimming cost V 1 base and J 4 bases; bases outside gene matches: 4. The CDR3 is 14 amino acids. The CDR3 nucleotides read TGTGCCAGCAGCTTGAAGGGGGCGCTCACTGAAGCTTTCTTT. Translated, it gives CASSLKGALTEAFF.

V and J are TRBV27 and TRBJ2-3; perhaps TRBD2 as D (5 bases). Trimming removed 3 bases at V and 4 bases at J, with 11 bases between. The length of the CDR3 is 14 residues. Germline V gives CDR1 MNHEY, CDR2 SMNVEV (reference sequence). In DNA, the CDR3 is TGTGCCAGCAGTTTTGGGGAGACTCCAGATACGCAGTATTTT. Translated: CASSFGETPDTQYF.

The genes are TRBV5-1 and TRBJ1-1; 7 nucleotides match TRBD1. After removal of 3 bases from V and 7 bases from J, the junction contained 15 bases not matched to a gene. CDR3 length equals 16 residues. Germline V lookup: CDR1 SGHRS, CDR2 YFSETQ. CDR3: CASSSQGGSVTYEAFF. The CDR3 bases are TGCGCCAGCAGCTCGCAGGGGGGGTCCGTCACCTATGAAGCTTTCTTT.

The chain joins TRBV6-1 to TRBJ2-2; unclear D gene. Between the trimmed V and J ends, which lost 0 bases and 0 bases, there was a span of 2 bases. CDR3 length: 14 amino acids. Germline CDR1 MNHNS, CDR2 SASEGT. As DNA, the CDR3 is TGTGCCAGCAGTGAAGCCTCGAACACCGGGGAGCTGTTTTTT. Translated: CASSEASNTGELFF.

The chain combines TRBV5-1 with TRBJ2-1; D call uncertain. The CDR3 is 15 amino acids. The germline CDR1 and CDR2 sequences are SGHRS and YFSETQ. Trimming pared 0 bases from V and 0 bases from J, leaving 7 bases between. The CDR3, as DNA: TGCGCCAGCAGCTTGGACCCCGTCTCCTACAATGAGCAGTTCTTC. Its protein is CASSLDPVSYNEQFF.

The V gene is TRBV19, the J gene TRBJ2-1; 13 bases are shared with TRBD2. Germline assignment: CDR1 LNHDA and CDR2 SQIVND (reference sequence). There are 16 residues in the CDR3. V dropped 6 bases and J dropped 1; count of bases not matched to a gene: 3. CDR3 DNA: TGTGCCAGTAGAGGACTAGCGGGAGCATCCTACAATGAGCAGTTCTTC. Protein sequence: CASRGLAGASYNEQFF.